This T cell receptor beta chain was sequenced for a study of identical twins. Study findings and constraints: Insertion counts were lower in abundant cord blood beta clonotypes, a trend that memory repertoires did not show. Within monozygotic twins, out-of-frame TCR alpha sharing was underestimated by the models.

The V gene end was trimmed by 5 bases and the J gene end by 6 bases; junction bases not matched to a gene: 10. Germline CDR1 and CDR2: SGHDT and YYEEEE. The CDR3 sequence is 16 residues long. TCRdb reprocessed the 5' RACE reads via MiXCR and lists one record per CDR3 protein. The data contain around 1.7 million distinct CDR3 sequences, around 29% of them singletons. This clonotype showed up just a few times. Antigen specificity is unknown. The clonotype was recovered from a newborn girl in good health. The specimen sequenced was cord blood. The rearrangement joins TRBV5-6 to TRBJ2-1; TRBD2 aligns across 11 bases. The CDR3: CASRLELAGGLNEQFF. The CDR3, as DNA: TGTGCCAGCAGACTGGAGCTAGCGGGGGGTCTCAATGAGCAGTTCTTC.